The rows below give T cell receptor beta chains drawn from one sample of a study of metastatic and nonmetastatic thyroid tumors. TCRdb recomputed clones from the PCR reads via MiXCR. The profile covers roughly 20,000 clones, with roughly a third appearing a single time and roughly 28% taken by the ten largest. Sequenced sample: tumor tissue. The receptor set was obtained from a female donor with papillary thyroid cancer or a benign thyroid nodule (not recorded which). Some clones in this sample may be carry-over from other donors' samples. Both conserved end residues are part of each CDR3.

V gene	CDR3 protein
TRBV4-1	CASSGGRTTYEQYF
TRBV10-2	CASSESTGNQYNEQFF
TRBV20-1	CSAPRTSGTNEQFF
TRBV6-1	CASSPSMGSPLHF
TRBV18	CASSPQGNNYGYTF
TRBV2	CASSAAAVYGYTF
TRBV6-1	CASALGTPSDEQYF
TRBV2	CASREDGRSPLHF
TRBV5-1	CASSLEGGGSGDTIYF
TRBV11-2	CASRLRASSYNSPLHF
TRBV6-4	CASRGPGLAGGQEVSDTQYF
TRBV20-1	CSGLPDSSTDTQYF
TRBV27	CASSFLGTSGSSYNEQFF
TRBV24-1	CATAGREPQETQYF
TRBV6-1	CASSEVTGTGHYEQYF
TRBV6-5	CASSYSGDIFYGYTF
TRBV28	CASSPSVAGPLSYTF
TRBV24-1	CATSDGTGARNTEAFF
TRBV28	CASSTTGGMSGYTF
TRBV6-8	CASRNQTGPDTEAFF
TRBV6-4	CASSSSWGGDTQYF
TRBV7-6	CASSLVWEASYNEQFF
TRBV6-1	CASSDGATGVYNEQFF
TRBV2	CASTNGPTSGNTIYF
TRBV4-2	CASSQDAGSQPQHF
TRBV20-1	CSAPYDVGTEAFF
TRBV14	CASSRATTSGRPFF
TRBV19	CASSAQGLETQYF
TRBV6-5	CASSYGDENTEAFF
TRBV5-1	CASSLGTELSYGYTF
TRBV11-1	CASSSPQGQINYEQYF
TRBV28	CASSGAGALDTQYF
TRBV19	CATTSGRTGEQYF
TRBV6-5	CASSYSPLGRTEAFF
TRBV19	CASSMVTGPTGEQYF
TRBV28	CASSLRSNQPQHF
TRBV28	CASRTPYRVPNTGELFF
TRBV11-2	CASSLGSRGRGYNEQFF
TRBV6-1	CASRNLGGTGELFF
TRBV6-1	CASSAGQGYSPLHF
TRBV20-1	CSARTLGTTRSPLHF
TRBV30	CAWTGGRPSRNTGELFF
TRBV11-2	CASSWDSAEAFF
TRBV12-3/TRBV12-4	CASNRAFEGYTF
TRBV12-3/TRBV12-4	CASTRQGLDYGYTF
TRBV6-5	CASSYSRGLAGDYEQYF
TRBV2	CASRTGTSDHEQYF
TRBV7-2	CASSSTGSYEQYF
TRBV5-1	CASSFSGTGYTF
TRBV12-3/TRBV12-4	CASGPPETQYF
TRBV20-1	CSARYSGTETQYF
TRBV10-1	CASRAFLGAEAFF
TRBV6-1	CASSAVAGPVGYGYTF
TRBV5-1	CASKVGGTYEQYF